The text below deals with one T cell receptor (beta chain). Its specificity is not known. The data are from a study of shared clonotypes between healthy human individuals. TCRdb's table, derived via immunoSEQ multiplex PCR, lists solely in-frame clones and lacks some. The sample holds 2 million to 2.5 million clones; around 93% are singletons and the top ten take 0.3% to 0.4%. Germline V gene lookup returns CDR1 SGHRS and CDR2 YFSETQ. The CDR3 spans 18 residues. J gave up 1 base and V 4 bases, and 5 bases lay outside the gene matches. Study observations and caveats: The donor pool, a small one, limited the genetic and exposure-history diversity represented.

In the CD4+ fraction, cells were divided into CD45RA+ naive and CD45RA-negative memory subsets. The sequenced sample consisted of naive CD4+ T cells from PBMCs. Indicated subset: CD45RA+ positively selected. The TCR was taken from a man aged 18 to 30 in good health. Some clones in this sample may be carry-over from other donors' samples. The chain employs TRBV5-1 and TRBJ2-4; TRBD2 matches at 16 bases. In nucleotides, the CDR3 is TGCGCCAGCAGCAAGGGACTAGCGGGAGGGCGTGCCAAAAACATTCAGTACTTC. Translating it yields CASSKGLAGGRAKNIQYF. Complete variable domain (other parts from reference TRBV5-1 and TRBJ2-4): KAGVTQTPRYLIKTRGQQVTLSCSPISGHRSVSWYQQTPGQGLQFLFEYFSETQRNKGNFPGRFSGRQFSNSRSEMNVSTLELGDSALYLCASSKGLAGGRAKNIQYFGAGTRLSVL.